The text below deals with one T cell receptor beta chain. The antigen remains undetermined. Profiling relied on immunoSEQ multiplex PCR, and the TCRdb table lists in-frame clones only, not all of them. The sample shows 200,000 to 250,000 clones, around nine tenths of them seen only once. This sample stems from a study of Ad26.COV2.S vaccination and SARS-CoV-2 variants. General observations from the study: Participants in the vaccine arm had higher spike-specific TCR breadth; placebo recipients had lower.

With 4 bases removed from V and 1 base from J, the gap between germline ends came to 7 bases. From germline, CDR1 is SNHLY and CDR2 FYNNEI. The CDR3 is 13 residues long. Treatment in this sample: 15 to 20 received Ad26.COV2.S at low or high dose, single or two shots; about 5 received placebo; per-sample allocation not given. Collection of samples fell on day 63 after the first vaccine or placebo injection. Donation came from an adult in Boston who was aged 18-55 years. Immunization relied on an Ad26 vector, which expressed Wuhan-strain SARS-CoV-2 spike. The TCR sequence derives from a person between 18 and 60 years old who received the Ad26.COV2.S COVID-19 vaccine or a placebo. The sequencing used peripheral blood, collected in a trial of Ad26.COV2.S vaccine versus placebo. The chain combines TRBV2 with TRBJ2-5; either TRBD1 or TRBD2 may supply D (5 bases each). CDR3 sequence (DNA): TGTGCCAGCAGTGGGGACGGCCAAGAGACCCAGTACTTC. This sequence encodes CASSGDGQETQYF.